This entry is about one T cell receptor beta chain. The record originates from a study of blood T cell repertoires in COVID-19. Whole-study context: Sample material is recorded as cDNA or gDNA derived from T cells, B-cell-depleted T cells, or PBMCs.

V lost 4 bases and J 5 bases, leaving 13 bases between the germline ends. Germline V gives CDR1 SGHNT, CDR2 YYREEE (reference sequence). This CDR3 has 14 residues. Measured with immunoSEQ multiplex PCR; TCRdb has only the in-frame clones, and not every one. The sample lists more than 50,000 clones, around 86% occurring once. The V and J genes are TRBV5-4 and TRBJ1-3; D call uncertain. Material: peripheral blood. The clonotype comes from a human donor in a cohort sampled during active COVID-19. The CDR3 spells CASSQIDGRNTIYF. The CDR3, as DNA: TGTGCCAGCAGCCAGATAGACGGGAGAAACACCATATATTTT.